One and the same sample provided the 5 T cell receptor beta chains below, sequenced in a study of identical twins. TCRdb re-called the 5' RACE reads with MiXCR, one entry per CDR3 protein. The sample lists 300,000 or so distinct CDR3 sequences, 9.5% occurring once. This same sample was also taken into another study, of yellow fever vaccine responses in identical twins.

Sequencing was carried out using CD8+ T cells sorted from blood. Source of these receptors: a woman between 18 and 30 years old in good health.

This clonotype was seen only a few times. The J gene is TRBJ2-5, the V gene TRBV20-1, with D perhaps matching TRBD2 (6 bases). V shed 0 bases and J shed 4 bases, with 12 bases lying between them. Germline CDR1 reads DFQATT; CDR2 reads SNEGSKA (reference sequence). The CDR3 is 14 residues long. The CDR3 DNA reads as TGCAGTGCTAGAGACACGGACGGGGGAGAGACCCAGTACTTC. It translates to CSARDTDGGETQYF.

The chain combines TRBV9 with TRBJ2-2; possibly TRBD1 for D (5 bases). Trimming left V 3 bases short and J 5 bases short, with 14 bases between. The germline V gene has CDR1 SGDLS and CDR2 YYNGEE. The CDR3 extends over 15 amino acids. The DNA for the CDR3 is TGTGCCAGCAGCGCTCCTCTGGGGCGGACCGGGGAGCTGTTTTTT. Translated, it gives CASSAPLGRTGELFF.

The chain carries TRBV20-1 and TRBJ2-3; D is ambiguous. This CDR3 has 16 residues. Trimming removed 0 bases from V and 2 bases from J, with 15 bases in between. CDR1 is DFQATT and CDR2 is SNEGSKA in the germline V gene (reference sequence). In DNA form, the CDR3 reads TGCAGTGCTAGAGATCCCTTTCGGGCCGACACAGATACGCAGTATTTT. Protein sequence: CSARDPFRADTDTQYF.

This clonotype came up many times. This chain links TRBV7-9 with TRBJ1-1; 8 bases match TRBD1. This CDR3 contains 16 residues. V was pared by 0 bases and J by 5 bases, with 8 bases of the junction left unmatched. The germline V gene encodes CDR1 SEHNR and CDR2 FQNEAQ (reference sequence). The CDR3 reads CASSLASGGAITEAFF. DNA for the CDR3: TGTGCCAGCAGCTTAGCATCAGGGGGCGCGATTACTGAAGCTTTCTTT.

This sequence joins TRBV27 and TRBJ1-5; D gene ambiguous. CDR1 MNHEY and CDR2 SMNVEV come from the germline V gene (reference sequence). The length of the CDR3 is 15 residues. V was clipped by 5 bases and J by 0 bases, with 11 bases between them. CDR3 DNA: TGTGCCAGCAGTACGTACTTCCTTAGCAATCAGCCCCAGCATTTT. This translates into CASSTYFLSNQPQHF.